Shown below are 2 T cell receptor beta chains from a single sample sequenced in a study of glioma-infiltrating T cells (dated by TCRdb to the mid-2010s). The sequencer was an Illumina MiSeq. TCR alpha and beta CDR3 regions were amplified with the iRepertoire nested amplicon-rescue multiplex PCR (arm-PCR) platform from RNA. TCRdb reran the public reads through fastp at Q25 and MiXCR, keeping productive beta chains. One record per CDR3 amino acid sequence lists the most common genes and DNA. The sample profile shows about 410,000 distinct CDR3 sequences; approximately 42% of them were found once. The top ten clones comprise about 12% of the sample. Sequencing used glioma tissue, nonneoplastic brain tissue, or PBMCs (not recorded which). The receptor set was obtained from a human donor with low-grade glioma or glioblastoma, undergoing nonglioma brain surgery, or in good health (not recorded which).

The chain combines TRBV5-1 with TRBJ2-6; D gene unclear. Between the trimmed V and J ends, which lost 4 bases and 0 bases, there was a span of 11 bases. This CDR3 has 16 amino acids. Germline V gene sequence: CDR1 SGHRS, CDR2 YFSETQ. CDR3 nucleotide sequence: TGCGCCAGCAGCGCCGGGTGGGACTCTGGGGCCAACGTCCTGACTTTC. It is translated as CASSAGWDSGANVLTF.

This clonotype has a count of ten or more. V usage is TRBV6-2 or TRBV6-3 and J usage is TRBJ1-1, with TRBD1 matching over 7 bases. V trimming: 1 base; J trimming: 5 bases; junction bases outside the gene matches: 4. CDR1 MNHEY and CDR2 SVGEGT come from the germline V gene. The CDR3 loop spans 14 amino acids. This CDR3 reads CASSYFRGVTEAFF. DNA of the CDR3: TGTGCCAGCAGTTACTTCAGGGGGGTGACTGAAGCTTTCTTT.